This TCR beta chain was documented in a study of monozygotic twins with inflammatory bowel disease. Germline V gives CDR1 DFQATT, CDR2 SNEGSKA (reference sequence). The CDR3 sequence is 13 residues long. TCRdb reanalyzed the 5' RACE reads, giving one entry per CDR3 protein sequence and no DNA. This sample's table has around 450,000 distinct CDR3 sequences. V is TRBV20-1 and J is TRBJ1-1. The sequencing sample was made of blood. This receptor was taken from a human donor with ulcerative colitis or Crohn's disease, or a healthy co-twin of an affected twin (not recorded which). This CDR3 is CSAEQNLNTEAFF.